The source of this T cell receptor beta chain is a study of cytomegalovirus exposure and HLA in healthy donors. Whole-study results and caveats: Previously analyzed data showed that most TCR beta V segments were productive at a frequency of about 90% or about 30%. Later analysis identified a missense DCLRE1C variant that was linked to TCR beta V- and J-gene trimming.

The PCR made use of 60 Vbeta and 13 Jbeta primers. This table comes from immunoSEQ multiplex PCR, and its TCRdb copy is limited to in-frame clones, with some not included. The table shows over 200,000 clones, with around 89% occurring only once. CDR1 and CDR2 from the germline V gene are SGHTA and FQGNSA. The length of the CDR3 is 18 residues. V was clipped by 5 bases and J by 6 bases, with 26 bases between them. Worth noting for this clone: The target antigen is unknown.

J is TRBJ1-5 and V is TRBV7-2, with D perhaps matching TRBD1 (5 bases). This clonotype was obtained from a woman aged 18-30 years in good health and CMV-seronegative. The material sequenced was PBMCs. The CDR3 is CASSLTYGLEGPSQPQHF. CDR3 coding DNA: TGTGCCAGCAGCCTTACTTACGGATTGGAGGGACCCAGTCAGCCCCAGCATTTT.